This T cell receptor beta chain is drawn from a study of blood T cell repertoires in COVID-19. Study processing details: Quantification of nucleated cells was approximated via reference gene primer amplification. Produced via immunoSEQ multiplex PCR; TCRdb's table is partial and in-frame only. D and trimming were read from the DNA, whereas the V and J calls and clone size are those reported in that table. Among about 180,000 clones, 88% were seen once, and the ten largest hold more than 8.5%. This TCR was sampled from a woman aged 18-29 years who had recovered from COVID-19. Sequencing was carried out using PBMCs or T cells enriched from blood (not recorded which).

The CDR3 region has the DNA TGCGCCAGCAACTGCGAGGGGACAGATCTTTATGGCTACACCTTC. It codes for CASNCEGTDLYGYTF. The V and J genes are TRBV10-2 and TRBJ1-2; 7 positions match TRBD1. Germline V gives CDR1 WSHSY, CDR2 SAAADI. V dropped 7 bases and J dropped 5; count of bases not matched to a gene: 13. This CDR3 comprises 15 residues.